This T cell receptor (beta chain) was recorded in a study of human thymus T cells (dated by TCRdb to 2018 to 2021). About the investigation overall: TCR alpha and beta repertoires from roughly 8 infant thymus samples and four related peripheral blood samples were characterized in the study. Donor ages ranged from about 6 to 250 days, and the cohort comprised five to seven male and a couple of female infants. General study outcomes and caveats: Biased V and J gene segment usage appeared to be present in both thymic and peripheral blood repertoires. According to the related research, thymic TCR repertoires were highly overlapping among unrelated individuals. On average, thymus samples yielded roughly 770,000 unique TCRB clonotypes, whereas blood samples yielded some 92,000.

V is pared back by 0 bases and J by 4 bases, with 15 bases lying between the germline termini. From the cysteine through the phenylalanine, the CDR3 covers 16 amino acids. Only the CDR3 DNA stays, 48 bases, in frame from base 1. CDR1 and CDR2, looked up from the germline V gene (reference sequence), are SGHNT and YYREEE. Thymus tissue was collected as surgical resects that were removed during corrective cardiac surgery. Immunologically healthy infants undergoing open corrective cardiac surgery for congenital heart defects in Finland were used as donors. Thymocytes were mechanically released from the tissue and were stored as pellets of roughly 10-32 million cells at -70 degrees C. Genomic DNA was extracted from frozen cell pellets with a QIAsymphony instrument. About this clone itself: Its antigen remains unidentified. The sample holds no much larger clone one base away, and base qualities are not on file.

Using the immunoSEQ multiplex PCR assay, the TCRB and TCRAD loci were amplified from a standardized quantity of quality-controlled genomic DNA. The amplicons covered the V(D)J region and were long enough to include the CDR3 and to identify the V and J genes. The commercial immunoSEQ service was used to sequence amplicons on an Illumina platform. In the paper's pipeline: Primer bias and sequencing errors were corrected as previously described, and TCRAD and TCRB were defined on the basis of the IMGT database. Repertoires were analysed with immunoSEQ Analyzer 3.0 and VDJTools, covering basic statistics, V/J segment usage, diversity estimates, rarefaction and pairwise overlap. Chao1, ChaoE, Efron-Thisted, Shannon and inverse Simpson indices were used to estimate diversity, which was also estimated on datasets down-sampled to the smallest sample. Repertoire overlap was determined by strict matching of CDR3 nucleotide sequence, V gene and J gene, and Jaccard-based multidimensional scaling clustering was applied. TCRdb stores this immuneACCESS table with in-frame sequences only. Part of the clones is absent; in the studies checked, under half of the shortfall reflects unresolved V genes, and no reason is known for the rest. V and J calls and clone size are given by that table; D and trimming were obtained from the DNA. This sample lists under 95,000 clones; 85% to 95% were detected once. 0.03% to 0.035% of the sample is in the top ten clones.

The sample taken for sequencing was thymus tissue. The rearranged chain carries TRBV5-4 and TRBJ2-3, with the D gene not clear enough to name. The clonotype originates from a girl under three years old with a congenital heart defect but otherwise immunologically healthy. The CDR3 amino acid sequence is: CASSLVRLNNADTQYF. The DNA reads TGTGCCAGCAGCTTGGTCCGGCTAAACAACGCAGATACGCAGTATTTT.